One T cell receptor beta chain is described in this entry. Profiled with immunoSEQ multiplex PCR; TCRdb holds only in-frame clones, not every one. The sample yields over 200,000 clones, around nine tenths seen once. This study enrolled people aged 18 to 89 from around 25 US geographic areas. This CDR3 spans 16 amino acids. Trimming removed 4 bases at V and 3 bases at J, with 17 bases between. Germline loops: CDR1 SGHNT, CDR2 YYREEE (reference sequence). These data are taken from a study of blood T cell repertoires in COVID-19. The origin of this receptor is a woman aged 25 to 39 who had been exposed to COVID-19. The sample consisted of PBMCs or T cells enriched from blood (not recorded which). This chain connects TRBV5-4 to TRBJ1-3, with D possibly being TRBD1 (5 bases). CDR3 amino acids: CASSPARGLSGNTIYF. CDR3 nucleotide sequence: TGTGCCAGCAGCCCTGCTAGGGGATTGAGTGGAAACACCATATATTTT.